This entry lists 12 T cell receptor beta chains sequenced from one sample in a study of cytomegalovirus exposure and HLA in healthy donors. TCRdb's copy holds only in-frame clones and misses some; the assay was immunoSEQ multiplex PCR. Of some 170,000 clones listed, approximately 96% are singletons. Input material: PBMCs. Receptors were obtained from a woman younger than 35 in good health and CMV-seronegative.

The rearrangement joins TRBV7-8 to TRBJ2-5, with D perhaps TRBD2 (5 bases). Germline CDR1 and CDR2: SGHVS and FQNEAQ. The length of the CDR3 is 16 residues. V was cut by 3 bases and J by 2 bases, with 16 bases left in between. The CDR3 sequence: CASSFQRAGPQETQYF. For the CDR3, the DNA is TGTGCCAGCAGCTTCCAAAGGGCGGGCCCTCAAGAGACCCAGTACTTC.

V and J are TRBV30 and TRBJ1-6, with D possibly being TRBD1 (6 bases). Germline values: CDR1 GTSNPN, CDR2 SVGIG (reference sequence). Trimming removed 3 bases from V and 10 bases from J, with 13 bases in between. The CDR3 totals 13 residues. This CDR3 is CAWRERGYSPLHF. The CDR3 DNA is TGTGCCTGGAGGGAGAGGGGGTACTCACCCCTCCACTTT.

The chain carries TRBV2 and TRBJ2-1, with D perhaps TRBD2 (7 bases). V was shortened by 4 bases and J by 8 bases, with 18 bases between the two germline ends. There are 15 residues in the CDR3. The germline gives CDR1 SNHLY, CDR2 FYNNEI. The CDR3: CASSVGRGPTYEQFF. The CDR3 nucleotides are TGTGCCAGCAGTGTTGGGCGGGGGCCTACCTATGAGCAGTTCTTC.

The chain links TRBV7-8 to TRBJ2-5; D is ambiguous. V lost 1 base to trimming and J lost 2 bases, with 5 bases between them. This CDR3 is 13 amino acids long. Per germline, CDR1 SGHVS and CDR2 FQNEAQ. For the CDR3, the DNA is TGTGCCAGCAGCTTAGGCCAGCAAGAGACCCAGTACTTC. Protein: CASSLGQQETQYF.

The V gene is TRBV19, the J gene TRBJ2-5, with D possibly being TRBD1 (6 bases). CDR1 and CDR2 (germline): LNHDA, SQIVND (reference sequence). V was trimmed by 6 bases and J by 3 bases, leaving 17 bases between them. The CDR3 spans 15 residues. The CDR3 sequence: CASSTRGQGKETQYF. CDR3 nucleotides: TGTGCCAGTAGCACCAGGGGCCAGGGAAAAGAGACCCAGTACTTC.

Here the CDR3 reads CASSITRTVNEKLFF. CDR3 DNA: TGTGCCAGCAGCATTACCCGGACAGTTAATGAAAAACTGTTTTTT. The genes are TRBV11-2 and TRBJ1-4, with D possibly matching TRBD1 (6 bases). The CDR3 sequence is 15 residues long. Trimming shortened V by 5 bases and J by 4 bases, and 14 bases separated the two germline ends. From germline, CDR1 is SGHAT and CDR2 FQNNGV.

V and J are TRBV2 and TRBJ1-2; 8 bases align to TRBD1. Germline-derived CDR1 and CDR2 are SNHLY and FYNNEI. This CDR3 contains 13 residues. V lost 8 bases and J lost 4; bases outside the gene matches: 6. CDR3 protein: CASRGTGGYGYTF. The CDR3 nucleotides read TGTGCCAGCCGGGGGACAGGCGGCTATGGCTACACCTTC.

The V gene is TRBV5-6, the J gene TRBJ2-7; the D gene is possibly TRBD2 (7 bases). The germline gives CDR1 SGHDT, CDR2 YYEEEE. The V and J ends lost 3 bases and 7 bases respectively, with 17 bases between them. The CDR3 spans 14 residues. The CDR3 DNA sequence: TGTGCCAGCAGCTACCCAGGGGAGGGGGAAGAGCAGTACTTC. This codes for CASSYPGEGEEQYF.

V is TRBV6-1 and J is TRBJ1-4, with a weak D call TRBD1 (6 bases). From germline, CDR1 is MNHNS and CDR2 SASEGT. The CDR3 consists of 15 residues. Deletions cut 3 bases from V and 6 bases from J, with 14 bases between. The CDR3 is CASSEFVRGDEKLFF. The CDR3 coding sequence is TGTGCCAGCAGTGAGTTCGTCAGGGGCGATGAAAAACTGTTTTTT.

This clone was seen just once. The CDR3 protein is CASSSGQGRTEAFF. The CDR3 nucleotides are TGCGCCAGCAGTTCTGGACAGGGGAGGACTGAAGCTTTCTTT. J is TRBJ1-1 and V is TRBV4-1, with 9 bases aligning to TRBD1. The CDR3 contains 14 residues. V dropped 6 bases and J dropped 5; count of bases not matched to a gene: 7. Per the germline V gene, CDR1 is MGHRA and CDR2 is YSYEKL.

The chain recombines TRBV5-1 with TRBJ1-6; TRBD1 agrees at 10 bases. Germline values: CDR1 SGHRS, CDR2 YFSETQ. V lost 4 bases and J lost 9; bases outside the gene matches: 10. There are 16 residues in the CDR3. The CDR3 protein is CASSQLTGGGGSPLHF. The CDR3 DNA sequence: TGCGCCAGCAGCCAGCTGACAGGGGGCGGTGGTTCACCCCTCCACTTT.

The rearrangement links TRBV25-1 to TRBJ2-5; 7 bases agree with TRBD2. The CDR3 totals 13 residues. The junction had 0 bases not matched to a gene; V was cut back by 3 bases and J by 2 bases. The V gene's germline CDR1 is MGHDK and CDR2 SYGVNS. This chain's CDR3 is CASSERGQETQYF. CDR3 DNA: TGTGCCAGCAGTGAGCGGGGGCAAGAGACCCAGTACTTC.